The 31 T cell receptor beta chains below all came from one sample that was sequenced in a study of T cell responses to AZD1222 COVID-19 vaccine. Clones were read by immunoSEQ multiplex PCR, and TCRdb kept only the in-frame ones, dropping some. Among about 180,000 clones, approximately 91% were seen once, and the ten largest hold about 2.1%. The sequencing here drew on peripheral blood, taken 28 days after the second AZD1222 dose. These receptors were collected from an adult who received the AZD1222 COVID-19 vaccine.

The V gene is TRBV5-4, the J gene TRBJ1-2; D may be TRBD1 (5 bases). Per the germline V gene, CDR1 is SGHNT and CDR2 is YYREEE (reference sequence). V lost 5 bases, J lost 7 bases, and 15 bases lay in between. This CDR3 is built from 13 residues. The CDR3 protein is CASRLLGAGGYTF. The DNA for the CDR3 is TGTGCCAGCAGGTTACTCGGGGCTGGTGGCTACACCTTC. The full variable domain, its missing parts supplied by reference TRBV5-4 and TRBJ1-2, is ETGVTQSPTHLIKTRGQQVTLRCSSQSGHNTVSWYQQALGQGPQFIFQYYREEENGRGNFPPRFSGLQFPNYSSELNVNALELDDSALYLCASRLLGAGGYTFGSGTRLTVV.

V and J are TRBV6-5 and TRBJ2-7; tentatively, D is TRBD1 or TRBD2 (5 bases each). The CDR3 is 13 amino acids. V was clipped by 6 bases and J by 2 bases, with 11 bases between them. Germline lookup yields CDR1 MNHEY and CDR2 SVGAGI. The CDR3 sequence: CASRGTPAYEQYF. The DNA of the CDR3 is TGTGCCAGCAGGGGGACGCCCGCCTACGAGCAGTACTTC.

The chain has TRBV5-1 and TRBJ2-7; 8 bases map to TRBD2. V was clipped by 4 bases and J by 3 bases; unmatched bases: 9. Germline V lookup: CDR1 SGHRS, CDR2 YFSETQ. The CDR3 totals 15 residues. CDR3 loop: CASSKEGLVLYEQYF. CDR3 DNA: TGCGCCAGCAGCAAAGAGGGACTAGTGCTCTACGAGCAGTACTTC.

The V and J genes are TRBV27 and TRBJ2-2; maybe TRBD2 (5 bases). CDR1 is MNHEY, CDR2 SMNVEV, per germline (reference sequence). The V and J ends lost 7 bases and 0 bases respectively, with 12 bases between them. The length of the CDR3 is 15 residues. For the CDR3, the DNA is TGTGCCAGCACTGAAGGGAGTACGAACACCGGGGAGCTGTTTTTT. Its protein product is CASTEGSTNTGELFF.

Concerning this clone: Additional DNA sequences in this sample encode the identical CDR3. The chain has TRBV18 and TRBJ1-1; D is uncertain. V lost 2 bases and J 5 bases, leaving 9 bases between the germline ends. CDR3 size: 13 residues. Germline CDR1 reads KGHSH; CDR2 reads LQKENI. The CDR3 bases are TGTGCCAGCTCACCAGGAGGGAGGACTGAAGCTTTCTTT. Protein: CASSPGGRTEAFF.

The rearrangement uses TRBV13 and TRBJ1-2; perhaps TRBD1 as D (6 bases). This CDR3 contains 14 residues. Germline lookup yields CDR1 PRHDT and CDR2 FYEKMQ (reference sequence). V was cut by 5 bases and J by 5 bases, with 15 bases left in between. CDR3 DNA sequence: TGTGCCAGCAGCCCCAGGACAGCCCCTTATGGCTACACCTTC. This codes for CASSPRTAPYGYTF.

The V call is TRBV7-2, the J call TRBJ2-4, with a weak D call TRBD2 (6 bases). This CDR3 contains 15 residues. Germline V CDR1 and CDR2: SGHTA, FQGNSA. V shed 0 bases and J shed 6 bases, with 12 bases lying between them. CDR3 residues: CASSLAGVGGNIQYF. The CDR3 DNA reads TGTGCCAGCAGCTTAGCCGGGGTGGGGGGAAACATTCAGTACTTC.

The chain is built from TRBV5-4 and TRBJ2-2, with D perhaps matching TRBD2 (7 bases). The CDR3 is made up of 15 amino acids. V lost 2 bases, J lost 3 bases, and 11 bases lay in between. Germline CDR1 SGHNT, CDR2 YYREEE (reference sequence). CDR3 sequence reads: CASSLGGADTGELFF. CDR3 bases: TGTGCCAGCAGCTTAGGGGGGGCAGACACCGGGGAGCTGTTTTTT.

The chain recombines TRBV5-1 with TRBJ1-4, with D possibly matching TRBD1 (6 bases). Germline assignment: CDR1 SGHRS and CDR2 YFSETQ. The CDR3 extends over 15 amino acids. V lost 3 bases and J lost 5, with 14 bases in between. The CDR3 DNA sequence: TGCGCCAGCAGCTCAAACAGGGTAGGGAATGAAAAACTGTTTTTT. Its protein product is CASSSNRVGNEKLFF. The full variable domain, in which reference TRBV5-1 and TRBJ1-4 provide the parts outside the CDR3, is KAGVTQTPRYLIKTRGQQVTLSCSPISGHRSVSWYQQTPGQGLQFLFEYFSETQRNKGNFPGRFSGRQFSNSRSEMNVSTLELGDSALYLCASSSNRVGNEKLFFGSGTQLSVL.

V gene TRBV7-2 combines with J gene TRBJ2-7; D is uncertain. Germline loops: CDR1 SGHTA, CDR2 FQGNSA. Trimming shortened V by 2 bases and J by 1 base, and 15 bases separated the two germline ends. This CDR3 region has 16 residues. CDR3 region: CASSLFGPTGSYEQYF. The CDR3 DNA reads TGTGCCAGCAGCTTATTTGGTCCGACGGGTTCCTACGAGCAGTACTTC.

The chain has TRBV5-1 and TRBJ2-3, with TRBD2 identical over 7 bases. CDR3 size: 16 residues. Germline CDR1 and CDR2: SGHRS and YFSETQ. The ends lost 2 bases at V and 0 bases at J; junction bases unmatched: 6. The CDR3 reads CASSLAAGTSTDTQYF. The CDR3 DNA sequence: TGCGCCAGCAGCTTAGCAGCGGGGACTAGCACAGATACGCAGTATTTT.

The chain links TRBV12-3 or TRBV12-4 to TRBJ1-1, with 7 bases identical to TRBD1. J gave up 0 bases and V 8 bases, and 3 bases lay outside the gene matches. The CDR3 has 13 amino acids. The CDR3 nucleotides read TGTGCCAGCCACAGGGGAGTGAACACTGAAGCTTTCTTT. Amino acid sequence: CASHRGVNTEAFF.

The CDR3 loop reads CASSQPPTGQGVSGELFF. CDR3 sequence (DNA): TGTGCCAGCAGCCAGCCCCCCACGGGACAGGGGGTATCTGGGGAGCTGTTTTTT. The chain couples TRBV5-4 to TRBJ2-2, with 11 bases lining up with TRBD1. Germline trimming cut 4 bases from V and 8 bases from J; bases unmatched to any gene: 16. CDR1 and CDR2 from the germline V gene are SGHNT and YYREEE (reference sequence). The CDR3 has 18 amino acids.

The CDR3: CASRSFSGETEAFF. The CDR3 nucleotides read TGTGCCAGCAGAAGTTTTTCGGGGGAGACTGAAGCTTTCTTT. The V call is TRBV25-1, the J call TRBJ1-1, with a weak D call TRBD1 (5 bases). Per germline, CDR1 MGHDK and CDR2 SYGVNS. V lost 6 bases to trimming and J lost 5 bases, with 16 bases between them. The CDR3 covers 14 residues. Full variable domain (remainder filled in from reference TRBV25-1 and TRBJ1-1): EADIYQTPRYLVIGTGKKITLECSQTMGHDKMYWYQQDPGMELHLIHYSYGVNSTEKGDLSSESTVSRIRTEHFPLTLESARPSHTSQYLCASRSFSGETEAFFGQGTRLTVV.

V gene TRBV9 combines with J gene TRBJ2-1; TRBD2 is a possible D gene (5 bases). Trimming cost V 4 bases and J 7 bases, with 15 bases left between them. Germline V gene sequence: CDR1 SGDLS, CDR2 YYNGEE. The CDR3 covers 14 residues. CDR3 loop: CASSRPGWRNEQFF. The DNA of the CDR3 is TGTGCCAGCAGCCGACCCGGGTGGAGGAATGAGCAGTTCTTC.

The chain combines TRBV3-1 (or the pseudogene TRBV3-2) with TRBJ2-1, with 8 bases fitting TRBD2. The germline V gene has CDR1 LGHDT and CDR2 YNNKEL (reference sequence). The CDR3 sequence is 17 residues long. V shed 4 bases, J shed 3 bases, and the junction held 11 bases outside the gene matches. The CDR3 nucleotides are TGTGCCAGCAGCCTCCACGGCGGGACTAGGATCTACAATGAGCAGTTCTTC. It translates to CASSLHGGTRIYNEQFF.

The rearrangement uses TRBV10-3 and TRBJ2-7; no reliable D call. V dropped 3 bases and J dropped 0 bases, with 18 bases sitting between them. The CDR3 totals 17 residues. Per the germline V gene, CDR1 is ENHRY and CDR2 is SYGVKD. Written as DNA, the CDR3 is TGTGCCATCAGTGATATTAAGGGAACCAGGAGCTCCTACGAGCAGTACTTC. Its protein is CAISDIKGTRSSYEQYF.

This clone was seen a single time. The chain is built from TRBV30 and TRBJ1-2, with D possibly matching TRBD1 (6 bases). V shed 3 bases and J shed 10 bases, with 21 bases lying between them. Germline V gives CDR1 GTSNPN, CDR2 SVGIG (reference sequence). The CDR3 consists of 14 residues. The chain's CDR3 is CAWSRGAGSIYYTF. DNA for the CDR3: TGTGCCTGGAGCCGGGGGGCAGGCTCAATTTACTACACCTTC.

The chain recombines TRBV18 with TRBJ2-5, with D unclear. Trimming left V 2 bases short and J 5 bases short, with 6 bases between. There are 12 residues in the CDR3. Germline V gives CDR1 KGHSH, CDR2 LQKENI. The CDR3 region is CASSPEDETQYF. CDR3 nucleotide sequence: TGTGCCAGCTCACCAGAGGATGAGACCCAGTACTTC.

The CDR3 nucleotides read TGCAGCGCCCTGGGGACATTCCAAGAGACCCAGTACTTC. Its protein is CSALGTFQETQYF. This chain uses TRBV29-1 with TRBJ2-5; maybe TRBD1 (6 bases). Trimming shortened V by 7 bases and J by 1 base, and 13 bases separated the two germline ends. The length of the CDR3 is 13 residues. The germline CDR1 and CDR2 sequences are SQVTM and ANQGSEA.

This chain joins TRBV20-1 and TRBJ2-7; 11 bases are shared with TRBD2. Germline CDR1 is DFQATT and CDR2 is SNEGSKA (reference sequence). V was clipped by 3 bases and J by 3 bases; unmatched bases: 7. The length of the CDR3 is 15 residues. Here the CDR3 DNA reads TGCAGTGCTAGTCCTGGGACTAGCGGTAACTACGAGCAGTACTTC. The encoded protein is CSASPGTSGNYEQYF.

The CDR3 protein is CASSLTPRVGETQYF. For the CDR3, the DNA is TGCGCCAGCAGCTTGACCCCCCGGGTTGGGGAGACCCAGTACTTC. The chain has TRBV5-1 and TRBJ2-5; D call uncertain. Germline V gives CDR1 SGHRS, CDR2 YFSETQ. The V gene lost 1 base and the J gene lost 5 bases, with 15 bases spanning the gap. The CDR3 totals 15 residues.

The chain combines TRBV6-2 or TRBV6-3 with TRBJ1-1, with D maybe TRBD1 (6 bases). Per germline, CDR1 MNHEY and CDR2 SVGEGT. The CDR3 contains 12 residues. V was trimmed by 0 bases and J by 8 bases, leaving 7 bases between them. The DNA for the CDR3 is TGTGCCAGCAGTTACTCGAGGGGGGAAGCTTTCTTT. Amino acids: CASSYSRGEAFF.

The rearrangement joins TRBV18 to TRBJ1-5; D is unclear. The CDR3 has 15 amino acids. The germline V gene encodes CDR1 KGHSH and CDR2 LQKENI. The V end lost 3 bases, the J end lost 2 bases, and 11 bases lay between the germline ends. DNA of the CDR3: TGTGCCAGCTCACCCCCGCCTGGCGGCAATCAGCCCCAGCATTTT. It codes for CASSPPPGGNQPQHF. Combining the CDR3 with reference TRBV18 and TRBJ1-5 gives the whole variable domain NAGVMQNPRHLVRRRGQEARLRCSPMKGHSHVYWYRQLPEEGLKFMVYLQKENIIDESGMPKERFSAEFPKEGPSILRIQQVVRGDSAAYFCASSPPPGGNQPQHFGDGTRLSIL.

The table lists this clone with a count of one. The chain joins TRBV7-2 to TRBJ2-5; 12 nucleotides agree with TRBD2. CDR1 and CDR2 (germline): SGHTA, FQGNSA. The CDR3 consists of 18 residues. J was trimmed by 4 bases and V by 5 bases; bases with no gene match: 14. The CDR3 nucleotides read TGTGCCAGCAGCCCAGGTACTAGCGGGAGGAGGTTTCGAGAGACCCAGTACTTC. Its translation: CASSPGTSGRRFRETQYF.

The chain is built from TRBV9 and TRBJ2-1; D unclear. The germline V gene encodes CDR1 SGDLS and CDR2 YYNGEE. V was shortened by 3 bases and J by 1 base, with 11 bases between the two germline ends. CDR3 length: 15 residues. The CDR3 DNA reads TGTGCCAGCAGCGCCGCAACAAGGTCCTACAATGAGCAGTTCTTC. Its protein product is CASSAATRSYNEQFF.

The chain carries TRBV4-1 and TRBJ1-5, with 8 positions matching TRBD1. CDR1 MGHRA and CDR2 YSYEKL come from the germline V gene. The CDR3 sequence is 16 residues long. V lost 1 base to trimming and J lost 2 bases; unmatched junction nucleotides: 4. The CDR3 coding sequence is TGCGCCAGCAGCCAAGGACTGGGACAGGGCAATCAGCCCCAGCATTTT. Its translation is CASSQGLGQGNQPQHF.

The chain employs TRBV7-3 and TRBJ1-1; D uncertain. From germline, CDR1 is SGHTA and CDR2 FQGTGA. Trimming removed 2 bases from V and 1 base from J, with 11 bases in between. The CDR3 contains 15 residues. As DNA, the CDR3 is TGTGCCAGCAGCTTAGACCTCTCGGGGAACACTGAAGCTTTCTTT. This encodes CASSLDLSGNTEAFF.

This chain uses TRBV16 with TRBJ1-2; 10 bases map to TRBD1. CDR1 is KGHSY and CDR2 is FQNENV in the germline V gene. CDR3 length equals 17 residues. V shed 4 bases, J shed 0 bases, and the junction held 8 bases outside the gene matches. The CDR3 region is CASSPDWGTGANYGYTF. The CDR3 nucleotides read TGTGCCAGCAGCCCGGATTGGGGGACAGGGGCTAACTATGGCTACACCTTC.

The genes are TRBV7-9 and TRBJ2-3; no clear D gene. Trimming took off 1 base at V and 6 bases at J, with 11 bases between the two ends. CDR1 is SEHNR, CDR2 FQNEAQ, per germline (reference sequence). The CDR3 runs to 14 residues. CDR3 DNA sequence: TGTGCCAGCAGCTTAGTTCTGGGGTTTGATACGCAGTATTTT. Encoded protein: CASSLVLGFDTQYF.

This sequence joins TRBV18 and TRBJ1-2, with D hard to call. The CDR3 loop spans 13 amino acids. The germline CDR1 and CDR2 sequences are KGHSH and LQKENI. V was trimmed by 8 bases and J by 6 bases, leaving 16 bases between them. The CDR3 protein is CASETAGSHGYTF. In DNA, the CDR3 is TGTGCCAGCGAAACGGCGGGGTCACATGGCTACACCTTC. Full variable domain (remainder filled in from reference TRBV18 and TRBJ1-2): NAGVMQNPRHLVRRRGQEARLRCSPMKGHSHVYWYRQLPEEGLKFMVYLQKENIIDESGMPKERFSAEFPKEGPSILRIQQVVRGDSAAYFCASETAGSHGYTFGSGTRLTVV.